The 30 T cell receptor beta chains given below trace back to one sample, sequenced in a study of cytomegalovirus exposure and HLA in healthy donors. TCRdb keeps only in-frame clones here, not all; method: immunoSEQ multiplex PCR. The repertoire has about 260,000 clones, about nine tenths of them found once; the top ten carry just over 3%. Specimen: PBMCs. These receptors were obtained from a woman aged 25 to 39 in good health and CMV-seronegative.

The chain recombines TRBV19 with TRBJ1-1; 7 bases are a match to TRBD1. Trimming cost V 3 bases and J 7 bases; bases outside gene matches: 11. This CDR3 has 15 residues. Germline V gene lookup returns CDR1 LNHDA and CDR2 SQIVND (reference sequence). CDR3 nucleotides: TGTGCCAGTAGTATCGGCCATAGGGGGCGAGGTGAAGCTTTCTTT. The encoded protein is CASSIGHRGRGEAFF.

This clone was seen a single time. The V and J genes are TRBV5-6 and TRBJ2-7; possible D gene TRBD2, 5 bases. The CDR3 sequence is 14 residues long. Trimming shortened V by 0 bases and J by 3 bases, and 10 bases separated the two germline ends. Germline V gene data show CDR1 as SGHDT and CDR2 as YYEEEE. DNA of the CDR3: TGTGCCAGCAGCTTGGTTACTACTAGCTACGAGCAGTACTTC. Translation: CASSLVTTSYEQYF.

The rearrangement uses TRBV7-2 and TRBJ2-2; TRBD1 is a possible D gene (5 bases). Per the germline V gene, CDR1 is SGHTA and CDR2 is FQGNSA. This CDR3 is built from 15 residues. Trimming removed 0 bases at V and 4 bases at J, with 9 bases between. CDR3 nucleotides: TGTGCCAGCAGCTTAGCCCCAGGGCCCACCGGGGAGCTGTTTTTT. Protein sequence: CASSLAPGPTGELFF.

V gene TRBV15 combines with J gene TRBJ2-3; 10 bases are shared with TRBD2. Germline CDR1 LNHNV, CDR2 YYDKDF (reference sequence). The CDR3 runs 17 residues. J lost 4 bases, V lost 0 bases, and 7 bases had no gene match. The CDR3 is CATSRDRLAGVADTQYF. The CDR3 nucleotides read TGTGCCACCAGCAGAGATCGGCTAGCGGGAGTGGCAGATACGCAGTATTTT.

The chain is built from TRBV5-1 and TRBJ2-5, with D unresolved. The CDR3 is 13 residues long. V dropped 0 bases and J dropped 5 bases, with 8 bases sitting between them. Germline CDR1 reads SGHRS; CDR2 reads YFSETQ. CDR3 region: CASSLVYGETQYF. The CDR3 DNA reads as TGCGCCAGCAGCTTGGTATACGGGGAGACCCAGTACTTC.

This chain joins TRBV12-5 and TRBJ1-5; no clear D. The CDR3 contains 15 residues. Germline V CDR1 and CDR2: LGHNT, FRNRAP. Trimming removed 1 base at V and 7 bases at J, with 14 bases between. CDR3 coding DNA: TGTGCTAGTGGTTTGGATTCCGGGCCGACCCAGCCCCAGCATTTT. Residues: CASGLDSGPTQPQHF.

This chain links TRBV11-2 with TRBJ2-7; D might be TRBD2 (5 bases). This CDR3 region has 15 residues. CDR1 is SGHAT and CDR2 is FQNNGV in the germline V gene. The ends were cut back, 1 base at V and 3 bases at J, with 13 bases in the middle. DNA of the CDR3: TGTGCCAGCAGCTTAGGAGTCGCAGGAGGCTACGAGCAGTACTTC. Its translation is CASSLGVAGGYEQYF.

The gene calls are TRBV30 and TRBJ2-1, with 8 bases aligning to TRBD1. This CDR3 is built from 11 residues. In germline, CDR1 is GTSNPN, CDR2 SVGIG (reference sequence). Unmatched junction bases numbered 2, after V lost 4 bases and J lost 9 bases. Here the CDR3 reads CAWTGGGEQFF. The CDR3 DNA reads as TGTGCCTGGACAGGGGGCGGTGAGCAGTTCTTC. Combining the CDR3 with reference TRBV30 and TRBJ2-1 gives the whole variable domain SQTIHQWPATLVQPVGSPLSLECTVEGTSNPNLYWYRQAAGRGLQLLFYSVGIGQISSEVPQNLSASRPQDRQFILSSKKLLLSDSGFYLCAWTGGGEQFFGPGTRLTVL.

The gene calls are TRBV25-1 and TRBJ2-1; D is ambiguous. The CDR3 runs 13 residues. Deletions cut 4 bases from V and 9 bases from J, with 13 bases between. The germline V gene encodes CDR1 MGHDK and CDR2 SYGVNS. The CDR3 is CASSVSFLGEQFF. CDR3 nucleotides: TGTGCCAGCAGTGTATCCTTCCTTGGTGAGCAGTTCTTC.

This chain connects TRBV4-1 to TRBJ1-4; 7 bases match TRBD1. With 1 base clipped from V and 2 bases from J, the junction kept 7 bases outside the gene matches. Germline V gene sequence: CDR1 MGHRA, CDR2 YSYEKL. The length of the CDR3 is 17 residues. This CDR3 reads CASSQVTGWGTNEKLFF. The CDR3 DNA is TGCGCCAGCAGCCAAGTGACAGGGTGGGGTACTAATGAAAAACTGTTTTTT.

This sequence joins TRBV4-3 and TRBJ2-1; D is unresolved. The length of the CDR3 is 10 residues. V lost 6 bases, J lost 6 bases, and 3 bases lay in between. The V gene's germline CDR1 is LGHNA and CDR2 YSLEER. The CDR3 is CASRANEQFF. For the CDR3, the DNA is TGCGCCAGCAGGGCCAATGAGCAGTTCTTC.

V gene TRBV19 combines with J gene TRBJ2-1; 10 nucleotides agree with TRBD1. The CDR3 is made up of 15 amino acids. The germline V gene has CDR1 LNHDA and CDR2 SQIVND (reference sequence). V shed 2 bases, J shed 6 bases, and the junction held 4 bases outside the gene matches. CDR3 DNA: TGTGCCAGTAGTATACAGACAGGGGGCTTCAATGAGCAGTTCTTC. Translation: CASSIQTGGFNEQFF.

This clone showed up just once. CDR3: CASGTVLAGVEQFF. Here the CDR3 DNA reads TGTGCCAGCGGGACAGTACTAGCGGGAGTAGAGCAGTTCTTC. The rearrangement links TRBV6-5 to TRBJ2-1; 11 bases map to TRBD2. The CDR3 length is 14 residues. Germline V gene lookup returns CDR1 MNHEY and CDR2 SVGAGI. The junction had 10 bases not matched to a gene; V was cut back by 8 bases and J by 10 bases.

This chain joins TRBV4-3 and TRBJ1-5; 10 nucleotides line up with TRBD1. Germline-derived CDR1 and CDR2 are LGHNA and YSLEER. This CDR3 spans 13 amino acids. V was clipped by 3 bases and J by 11 bases; unmatched bases: 4. The DNA for the CDR3 is TGCGCCAGCAGCCAGGGACAGGGGTCCTCCCAGCATTTT. Amino acids: CASSQGQGSSQHF.

The CDR3 nucleotides read TGCAGCGCAAACCCCGGGACAGGGAAGGAAAAACTGTTTTTT. It yields the protein CSANPGTGKEKLFF. The rearrangement links TRBV29-1 to TRBJ1-4; 9 positions agree with TRBD1. The CDR3 extends over 14 amino acids. V gave up 7 bases and J gave up 8 bases; unmatched junction bases: 11. Germline values: CDR1 SQVTM, CDR2 ANQGSEA.

The genes are TRBV18 and TRBJ2-7, with 7 bases that match TRBD1. The CDR3 runs 14 residues. CDR1 and CDR2 from the germline V gene are KGHSH and LQKENI. J gave up 2 bases and V 6 bases, and 7 bases lay outside the gene matches. CDR3 DNA sequence: TGTGCCAGCTCGCCGGACAGGAACCCCTACGAGCAGTACTTC. Its translation: CASSPDRNPYEQYF.

The chain has TRBV14 and TRBJ1-1; the D gene is possibly TRBD1 (5 bases). V dropped 5 bases and J dropped 1 base, with 5 bases sitting between them. CDR1 SGHDN and CDR2 FVKESK come from the germline V gene. The CDR3 is 12 residues long. The CDR3 loop reads CASSDRNTEAFF. CDR3 coding DNA: TGTGCCAGCAGCGACAGGAACACTGAAGCTTTCTTT.

This sequence joins TRBV6-5 and TRBJ2-7; D might be TRBD2 (5 bases). Germline V gene sequence: CDR1 MNHEY, CDR2 SVGAGI. There are 15 residues in the CDR3. V was trimmed by 0 bases and J by 12 bases, leaving 21 bases between them. CDR3 coding DNA: TGTGCCAGCAGTTACTCGGAGGTGAGAACTGGGAGCCTGTACTTC. Residues: CASSYSEVRTGSLYF.

The chain has TRBV7-8 and TRBJ2-1, with TRBD2 matching 11 bases. V shed 6 bases, J shed 4 bases, and the junction held 2 bases outside the gene matches. Germline V CDR1 and CDR2: SGHVS, FQNEAQ. The CDR3 covers 14 residues. The CDR3: CASSWTSGYNEQFF. In DNA form, the CDR3 reads TGTGCCAGCAGTTGGACTAGCGGGTACAATGAGCAGTTCTTC. The full variable domain, in which reference TRBV7-8 and TRBJ2-1 provide the parts outside the CDR3, is GAGVSQSPRYKVAKRGQDVALRCDPISGHVSLFWYQQALGQGPEFLTYFQNEAQLDKSGLPSDRFFAERPEGSVSTLKIQRTQQEDSAVYLCASSWTSGYNEQFFGPGTRLTVL.

The gene calls are TRBV5-4 and TRBJ2-2; tentative D call: TRBD2 (6 bases). The CDR3 consists of 14 residues. CDR1 is SGHNT, CDR2 YYREEE, per germline (reference sequence). The CDR3 here is CAVKAGPNTGELFF. The CDR3 DNA follows: TGTGCAGTCAAAGCGGGCCCGAACACCGGGGAGCTGTTTTTT.

The chain joins TRBV4-1 to TRBJ2-3; 9 bases fit TRBD2. The CDR3 runs 16 residues. The V gene's germline CDR1 is MGHRA and CDR2 YSYEKL. J was trimmed by 1 base and V by 4 bases; bases with no gene match: 6. The CDR3 DNA is TGCGCCAGCAGCCCCCGCGGGGGGGTCCGCACAGATACGCAGTATTTT. It encodes CASSPRGGVRTDTQYF.

The V gene is TRBV19, the J gene TRBJ2-3; D is uncertain. Germline V gene lookup returns CDR1 LNHDA and CDR2 SQIVND (reference sequence). V was trimmed by 4 bases and J by 3 bases, leaving 8 bases between them. This CDR3 has 13 residues. The CDR3 DNA reads TGTGCCAGTAGTACGCTGAGGACAGATACGCAGTATTTT. Translated: CASSTLRTDTQYF.

Here the CDR3 reads CANLNYNEQFF. The CDR3 coding sequence is TGTGCCAACCTTAATTACAATGAGCAGTTCTTC. The genes are TRBV2 and TRBJ2-1, with D uncertain. V lost 10 bases, J lost 4 bases, and 8 bases lay in between. Looked up from germline, CDR1 is SNHLY and CDR2 is FYNNEI. The CDR3 has 11 amino acids.

The chain carries TRBV6-6 and TRBJ2-1, with D possibly matching TRBD2 (6 bases). The germline V gene has CDR1 MNHNY and CDR2 SVGAGI (reference sequence). This CDR3 has 12 residues. The V end lost 4 bases, the J end lost 6 bases, and 7 bases lay between the germline ends. CDR3 region: CASSSSVNEQFF. Here the CDR3 DNA reads TGTGCCAGCAGTTCTAGCGTCAATGAGCAGTTCTTC.

This clone was detected only a few times. The CDR3 bases are TGCGCCAGCAGCCAAGGCCCCACTGAAGCTTTCTTT. Encoded protein: CASSQGPTEAFF. The J gene is TRBJ1-1, the V gene TRBV4-1; the D is unclear. The V end lost 1 base, the J end lost 4 bases, and 4 bases lay between the germline ends. The germline CDR1 and CDR2 sequences are MGHRA and YSYEKL. The CDR3 loop spans 12 amino acids.

This CDR3 is CASSSNLVSNEQFF. The DNA of the CDR3 is TGTGCCAGCAGTTCGAATCTAGTGTCCAATGAGCAGTTCTTC. The chain has TRBV27 and TRBJ2-1; D gene uncertain. V dropped 4 bases and J dropped 6 bases, with 13 bases sitting between them. This CDR3 spans 14 amino acids. Germline CDR1 is MNHEY and CDR2 is SMNVEV (reference sequence).

J is TRBJ2-5 and V is TRBV27, with D uncertain. The germline V gene encodes CDR1 MNHEY and CDR2 SMNVEV (reference sequence). Trimming left V 5 bases short and J 2 bases short, with 15 bases between. The CDR3 is made up of 15 amino acids. The CDR3 DNA sequence: TGTGCCAGCAGTCCGCAAGGTCTCCTTCAAGAGACCCAGTACTTC. Its translation: CASSPQGLLQETQYF.

The CDR3 DNA is TGTGCCAGCAGAGGGGTACAGGGGGACCACGAGCAGTACTTC. Translation: CASRGVQGDHEQYF. This chain joins TRBV6-4 and TRBJ2-7; TRBD1 aligns across 8 bases. Germline V gives CDR1 MRHNA, CDR2 SNTAGT. The CDR3 totals 14 residues. Unmatched junction bases numbered 9, after V lost 6 bases and J lost 5 bases.

The CDR3 region is CASRGFNTGELFF. CDR3 sequence (DNA): TGTGCCAGTCGGGGATTCAACACCGGGGAGCTGTTTTTT. This chain connects TRBV2 to TRBJ2-2; maybe TRBD2 (5 bases). Germline V CDR1 and CDR2: SNHLY, FYNNEI. The V and J ends lost 9 bases and 2 bases respectively, with 10 bases between them. The CDR3 loop spans 13 amino acids.

CDR3 loop: CASSVGTGPYEQYF. CDR3 bases: TGTGCCAGCAGCGTCGGGACAGGGCCCTACGAGCAGTACTTC. This rearrangement joins TRBV7-9 to TRBJ2-7, with 9 bases aligning to TRBD1. Germline V gives CDR1 SEHNR, CDR2 FQNEAQ (reference sequence). The length of the CDR3 is 14 residues. Unmatched junction bases numbered 4, after V lost 5 bases and J lost 2 bases. The variable domain in full, completed from reference TRBV7-9 and TRBJ2-7, reads DTGVSQNPRHKITKRGQNVTFRCDPISEHNRLYWYRQTLGQGPEFLTYFQNEAQLEKSRLLSDRFSAERPKGSFSTLEIQRTEQGDSAMYLCASSVGTGPYEQYFGPGTRLTVT.